The entry below describes one TCR beta chain. No cognate antigen has been identified for it. Base qualities are not recorded, but no much larger clone differs from it by a single base. The sample comes from a study of identical twins (dated by TCRdb to 2015 to 2016). For the wider study: The study deep-sequenced TCR alpha and beta repertoires from monozygotic twins, unrelated adults of various ages and cord blood to test whether fetal clonotypes persist. To rule out contamination, replicate twin experiments were performed at different times with different library preparation protocols.

Libraries were prepared through 5' RACE. Instrument on record: Illumina HiSeq 2000. Template switching added a universal primer binding site, and the final cDNA carried a unique molecular identifier that allowed TCR cDNA molecules to be counted accurately. Specific primers in the conserved constant-segment region were used to synthesize first-strand cDNA for TCR alpha and beta chains. To control for contamination, each cDNA library was double barcoded with a SMART-Mk sample barcode plus Illumina barcodes. TruSeq adapter sequences and Illumina sample barcodes were added in two successive PCR steps. The Illumina HiSeq platform was used with custom primers to sequence TCR alpha and beta cDNA libraries. Per the source publication's procedure: MiGEC was used to process raw reads and extract unique molecular identifiers, and MiXCR was used to find CDR3 positions. For each individual, recombination models were inferred using an EM algorithm with the repgenHMM and IGoR tools. Shared clonotype analysis was performed with the tcR package in R, normalizing sharing by the product of cloneset sizes. Out-of-frame nonproductive sequences were analyzed to study raw recombination free of thymic and clonal selection effects. Using fastp at Q25 and MiXCR, TCRdb reprocessed the public reads and kept productive beta chains. Here each entry gathers all rows of one CDR3 protein and keeps the most common genes and DNA. V and J calls and clone size were set by TCRdb, not the authors. Here the sample has hundreds of thousands of distinct CDR3 sequences; approximately 8.5% occur a single time. Together, the top ten hold less than 2.5% of the sample.

The V end loses 2 bases and the J end loses 0 bases, and a stretch of 11 bases separates them. The CDR3, cysteine through phenylalanine, is 17 amino acids long. Here the CDR3 DNA is all that survives: 51 bases in frame from base 1. Taken from the germline V gene, the CDR1 and CDR2 loops are MNHEY and SVGAGI. Every donor was a healthy Caucasian. The twin cohort consisted of three pairs of female monozygotic twins, all aged about 18 to 30 years. Using Miltenyi CD45RO+ enrichment and human naive T-cell isolation kits, memory (CD45RO+) and naive T cells were isolated from PBMC. Points the paper makes about the study in general: In monozygotic twins, out-of-frame TCR alpha sharing was systematically underestimated by recombination models, although the models agreed with sharing between unrelated individuals. Compared with coincidental sharing between unrelated individuals, an excess of low generation-probability sequences was observed among out-of-frame TCR alpha sequences shared between twins. Conclusions relied on cross-sectional statistical analysis, since the same donors could not be followed over many years. Fewer insertions were carried by abundant cord blood beta clonotypes; a weaker similar trend was observed in young adult naive repertoires, while no such trend was observed in memory repertoires. Invariant T cells such as MAIT and iNKT could partly confound zero-insertion analyses, although diverse VJ usage argued against such confounding for most clonotypes. A weaker excess of twin sharing was found in beta out-of-frame sequences because the signal-to-noise ratio was lowered by fewer shared sequences.

The data were also submitted as part of a second study, on yellow fever vaccine responses in identical twins. Per that second paper: The authors reported that the T cell response to vaccination in identical twins appeared partly convergent and partly personalized. The study precisely tracked vaccine-responding T cell clones in identical twins.

The chain is encoded by TRBV6-5 joined to TRBJ1-6; the D gene is unclear. The sample comprised memory (CD45RO+) T cells sorted from blood. In the paper's terms, the cell subset or site label means: CD45RO+ enriched T cells. The clonotype comes from a woman aged 18-29 years in good health. The CDR3 protein sequence reads: CASSYDILSSYNSPLHF. The DNA is TGTGCCAGCAGTTACGACATTCTTAGCTCCTATAATTCACCCCTCCACTTT.